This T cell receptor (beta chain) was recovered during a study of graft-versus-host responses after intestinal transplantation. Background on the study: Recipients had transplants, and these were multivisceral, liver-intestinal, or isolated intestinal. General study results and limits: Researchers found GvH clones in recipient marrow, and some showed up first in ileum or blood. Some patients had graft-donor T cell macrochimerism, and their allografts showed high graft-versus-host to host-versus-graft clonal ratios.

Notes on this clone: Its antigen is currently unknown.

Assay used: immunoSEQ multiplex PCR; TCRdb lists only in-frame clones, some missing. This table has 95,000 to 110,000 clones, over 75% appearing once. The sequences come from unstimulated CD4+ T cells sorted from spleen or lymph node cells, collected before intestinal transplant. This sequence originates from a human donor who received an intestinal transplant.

The CDR3 region is CASSLEGRSYYGYTF. The CDR3 DNA reads as TGTGCCAGCAGCTTGGAAGGCAGAAGTTACTATGGCTACACCTTC. The chain has TRBV5-6 and TRBJ1-2; D gene unclear. The germline V and J ends were trimmed by 0 bases and 3 bases, with 12 bases remaining between them. Germline CDR1 and CDR2: SGHDT and YYEEEE. This CDR3 comprises 15 residues.